In this sample, the clone carrying this T cell receptor (beta chain) turned up once. The antigen remains unidentified. Germline-derived CDR1 and CDR2 are SGHRS and YFSETQ. V was clipped by 4 bases and J by 1 base; unmatched bases: 8. CDR3 length: 16 amino acids. The record originates from a study of a mutant IDH1 vaccine in newly diagnosed glioma. Study-wide context: V12 occurred at week 35 and V13 at week 47. Findings and limits, study-wide: Vaccination elicited immune responses in roughly 93% of patients.

The time point here: week 35, safety follow-up. Topical imiquimod accompanied each vaccine dose, which consisted of 300 ug of mutant IDH1 20-mer peptide. Only in-frame clones appear in the TCRdb table, and some are missing; sequencing was by immunoSEQ multiplex PCR. The sample records some 30,000 clones, under 85% being singletons. Sequenced material: PBMCs, taken from a glioma patient whose treatment included an IDH1 peptide vaccine. The chain couples TRBV5-1 to TRBJ2-5, with 9 nucleotides matching TRBD1. This sequence originates from a woman aged 30 to 39 with glioma. Some clones in this sample may be carry-over from other donors' samples. CDR3 protein: CASSPGQGGGQETQYF. The CDR3 region has the DNA TGCGCCAGCAGCCCGGGACAGGGCGGGGGCCAAGAGACCCAGTACTTC.